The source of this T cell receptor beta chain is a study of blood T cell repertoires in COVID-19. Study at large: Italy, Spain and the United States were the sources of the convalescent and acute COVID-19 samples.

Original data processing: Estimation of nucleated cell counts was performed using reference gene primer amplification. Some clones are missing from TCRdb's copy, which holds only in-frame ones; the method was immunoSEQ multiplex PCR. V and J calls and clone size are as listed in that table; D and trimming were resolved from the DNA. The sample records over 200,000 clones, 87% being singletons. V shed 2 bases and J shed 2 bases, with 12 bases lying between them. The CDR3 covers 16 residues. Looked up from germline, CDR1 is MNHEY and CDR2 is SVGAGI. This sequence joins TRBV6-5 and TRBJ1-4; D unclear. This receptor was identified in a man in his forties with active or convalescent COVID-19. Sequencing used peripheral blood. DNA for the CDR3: TGTGCCAGCAGTTACCAATCCGGAGGGACTAATGAAAAACTGTTTTTT. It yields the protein CASSYQSGGTNEKLFF.